The source of this TCR beta chain is a study of blood T cell repertoires in COVID-19. Profiled with immunoSEQ multiplex PCR; TCRdb holds only in-frame clones, not every one. The data hold more than 200,000 clones, with roughly 88% observed a single time. J lost 9 bases, V lost 6 bases, and 13 bases had no gene match. CDR3 size: 15 residues. Germline-derived CDR1 and CDR2 are MNHEY and SVGEGT. This TCR came from a woman between 40 and 50 years old who had recovered from COVID-19. The chain is built from TRBV6-2 or TRBV6-3 and TRBJ2-2; 7 positions match TRBD2. The specimen sequenced was peripheral blood. The CDR3 sequence: CASSKVGLTVRELFF. The CDR3 region has the DNA TGTGCCAGCAGCAAGGTGGGACTAACTGTCCGGGAGCTGTTTTTT.